One sample yielded the 27 T cell receptor beta chains listed below, sequenced in a study of blood T cell repertoires in COVID-19. The data were produced by immunoSEQ multiplex PCR, yet TCRdb's version contains in-frame clones alone and is incomplete. The sample has over 150,000 clones; roughly four fifths are singletons. Sequencing was performed on PBMCs or T cells enriched from blood (not recorded which). The receptors come from a man between 50 and 59 years old who had recovered from COVID-19.

V usage is TRBV6-5 and J usage is TRBJ1-3, with TRBD1 identical over 8 bases. V was pared by 5 bases and J by 4 bases, with 4 bases of the junction left unmatched. CDR3 length: 14 amino acids. Germline assignment: CDR1 MNHEY and CDR2 SVGAGI. Here the CDR3 reads CASSTGGNGNTIYF. The CDR3 nucleotides are TGTGCCAGCAGTACAGGGGGAAACGGAAACACCATATATTTT.

The CDR3 reads CASSLGQGDEKLFF. The DNA of the CDR3 is TGTGCCAGCAGCTTAGGACAGGGGGATGAAAAACTGTTTTTT. The chain carries TRBV7-9 and TRBJ1-4; TRBD1 aligns across 9 bases. After removal of 1 base from V and 6 bases from J, the junction contained 0 bases not matched to a gene. Looked up from germline, CDR1 is SEHNR and CDR2 is FQNEAQ (reference sequence). There are 14 residues in the CDR3.

The chain uses TRBV27 and TRBJ1-5; 8 bases are a match to TRBD1. Trimming at V came to 5 bases and at J to 0 bases, leaving 6 bases not matched to a gene. The V gene's germline CDR1 is MNHEY and CDR2 SMNVEV (reference sequence). This CDR3 has 16 residues. Written as DNA, the CDR3 is TGTGCCAGCAGTACGGGGACAGGTTATAGCAATCAGCCCCAGCATTTT. Its protein product is CASSTGTGYSNQPQHF.

The gene calls are TRBV13 and TRBJ2-3, with 7 bases that match TRBD2. Germline assignment: CDR1 PRHDT and CDR2 FYEKMQ (reference sequence). This CDR3 has 15 residues. Losses at the gene ends were 7 bases for V and 0 bases for J; bases not matched to a gene: 7. The CDR3 loop reads CASNPPGGSTDTQYF. For the CDR3, the DNA is TGTGCCAGCAATCCGCCCGGGGGGAGCACAGATACGCAGTATTTT.

This clone was recorded once. CDR3 in DNA: TGTGCCAGCTCAGCACGGACAGCGGGAGGCACAGATACGCAGTATTTT. Protein sequence: CASSARTAGGTDTQYF. The V call is TRBV18, the J call TRBJ2-3; 8 bases match TRBD2. V trimming: 5 bases; J trimming: 1 base; junction bases outside the gene matches: 8. The germline gives CDR1 KGHSH, CDR2 LQKENI. CDR3 length equals 16 residues.

The chain carries TRBV7-9 and TRBJ2-5; D unresolved. The CDR3 contains 12 residues. The germline V gene encodes CDR1 SEHNR and CDR2 FQNEAQ (reference sequence). V was clipped by 0 bases and J by 5 bases, with 4 bases between them. CDR3 bases: TGTGCCAGCAGCTTAGCCTCCGAGACCCAGTACTTC. It translates to CASSLASETQYF.

This clone has only one observation. The rearrangement uses TRBV15 and TRBJ2-5; D gene uncertain. The germline V gene has CDR1 LNHNV and CDR2 YYDKDF (reference sequence). Trimming cost V 1 base and J 3 bases, with 3 bases left between them. The CDR3 totals 12 residues. The CDR3 sequence is CATSRVKETQYF. The CDR3, as DNA: TGTGCCACCAGCAGAGTCAAAGAGACCCAGTACTTC.

This clone was picked up one time. The genes are TRBV7-2 and TRBJ2-7; 12 bases are shared with TRBD1. Germline lookup yields CDR1 SGHTA and CDR2 FQGNSA. Trimming cost V 1 base and J 3 bases; bases outside gene matches: 1. The CDR3 is 15 amino acids. CDR3 in DNA: TGTGCCAGCAGCTTAGGGGACAGGGGGCTCTACGAGCAGTACTTC. Its protein is CASSLGDRGLYEQYF.

The chain carries TRBV10-3 and TRBJ2-5; D perhaps matches TRBD1 (6 bases). V was clipped by 8 bases and J by 2 bases, with 9 bases between them. Per the germline V gene, CDR1 is ENHRY and CDR2 is SYGVKD. This CDR3 region has 12 residues. This CDR3 reads CAIAGAQETQYF. In DNA, the CDR3 is TGTGCCATCGCAGGGGCTCAAGAGACCCAGTACTTC.

The chain uses TRBV5-5 and TRBJ2-5; D perhaps matches TRBD1 (6 bases). Trimming left V 0 bases short and J 9 bases short, with 18 bases between. CDR1 SGHKS and CDR2 YYEKEE come from the germline V gene (reference sequence). The CDR3 is 15 residues long. DNA for the CDR3: TGTGCCAGCAGCTTGGGGGGGCCAAAGCCCCCTGCCCAGTACTTC. It encodes CASSLGGPKPPAQYF.

V usage is TRBV7-9 and J usage is TRBJ2-7, with no clear D. With 2 bases removed from V and 7 bases from J, the gap between germline ends came to 6 bases. This CDR3 comprises 11 residues. The germline gives CDR1 SEHNR, CDR2 FQNEAQ (reference sequence). The CDR3 here is CASSLLSEQYF. The CDR3 DNA is TGTGCCAGCAGCTTACTCTCTGAGCAGTACTTC.

The chain joins TRBV6-5 to TRBJ2-7; 8 nucleotides align to TRBD1. With V trimmed by 5 bases and J by 0 bases, 3 bases remained unmatched. CDR3 size: 14 residues. The germline V gene has CDR1 MNHEY and CDR2 SVGAGI. CDR3 coding DNA: TGTGCCAGCAGTCGGACAGGGAGCTCCTACGAGCAGTACTTC. Translated: CASSRTGSSYEQYF.

This chain uses TRBV11-2 with TRBJ2-3, with 13 bases aligning to TRBD2. This CDR3 spans 16 amino acids. Germline CDR1 and CDR2: SGHAT and FQNNGV. Unmatched junction bases numbered 6, after V lost 3 bases and J lost 6 bases. In nucleotides, the CDR3 is TGTGCCAGCAGCTTTACTAGCGGGGGGGCATTGGATACGCAGTATTTT. Protein sequence: CASSFTSGGALDTQYF.

The CDR3 nucleotides read TGCAGCGCAAAACTACAAGAGGTTGAGTATTTT. It encodes CSAKLQEVEYF. V usage is TRBV20-1 and J usage is TRBJ2-3; no definite D call. The germline V gene encodes CDR1 DFQATT and CDR2 SNEGSKA (reference sequence). This CDR3 is 11 amino acids long.

This chain links TRBV18 with TRBJ2-2, with TRBD1 matching 9 bases. V gave up 4 bases and J gave up 4 bases; unmatched junction bases: 4. The CDR3 contains 15 residues. Germline CDR1 is KGHSH and CDR2 is LQKENI. CDR3 DNA sequence: TGTGCCAGCTCACGGGGACAGGGTGCCACCGGGGAGCTGTTTTTT. Its translation is CASSRGQGATGELFF.

The rearrangement uses TRBV2 and TRBJ2-7, with 8 nucleotides matching TRBD1. CDR3 length: 13 amino acids. Germline CDR1 is SNHLY and CDR2 is FYNNEI. V was clipped by 10 bases and J by 1 base; unmatched bases: 6. CDR3 region: CAILGQGSYEQYF. For the CDR3, the DNA is TGTGCCATCCTCGGACAGGGATCCTACGAGCAGTACTTC.

The J gene is TRBJ1-4, the V gene TRBV2, with D perhaps TRBD1 (6 bases). V lost 11 bases, J lost 8 bases, and 18 bases lay in between. The CDR3 length is 13 residues. CDR1 SNHLY and CDR2 FYNNEI come from the germline V gene. The CDR3 DNA is TGTGCCGGAAAACAGGGATGGGAGGAAAAACTGTTTTTT. This encodes CAGKQGWEEKLFF.

V is TRBV5-4 and J is TRBJ2-3; D possibly corresponds to TRBD2 (5 bases). CDR1 and CDR2 from the germline V gene are SGHNT and YYREEE (reference sequence). V was clipped by 3 bases and J by 6 bases, with 11 bases between them. The CDR3 is made up of 13 amino acids. CDR3 region: CASSSDSGDTQYF. The CDR3 DNA reads as TGTGCCAGCAGCTCGGACTCTGGTGATACGCAGTATTTT.

This chain joins TRBV5-1 and TRBJ1-1; D remains ambiguous. The CDR3 is made up of 14 amino acids. Trimming removed 3 bases at V and 1 base at J, with 10 bases between. Germline lookup yields CDR1 SGHRS and CDR2 YFSETQ. As DNA, the CDR3 is TGCGCCAGCAGCTCCCGAGATGGGAACACTGAAGCTTTCTTT. Translating it yields CASSSRDGNTEAFF. Full variable domain (missing parts from reference TRBV5-1 and TRBJ1-1): KAGVTQTPRYLIKTRGQQVTLSCSPISGHRSVSWYQQTPGQGLQFLFEYFSETQRNKGNFPGRFSGRQFSNSRSEMNVSTLELGDSALYLCASSSRDGNTEAFFGQGTRLTVV.

The CDR3: CATSRAGQGRSNQPQHF. In DNA form, the CDR3 reads TGTGCCACCAGCAGAGCGGGACAGGGTCGTAGCAATCAGCCCCAGCATTTT. This sequence joins TRBV15 and TRBJ1-5; TRBD1 agrees at 9 bases. This CDR3 is built from 17 residues. The V and J ends lost 1 base and 0 bases, in that order; junction bases with no gene match: 4. Germline CDR1 reads LNHNV; CDR2 reads YYDKDF (reference sequence).

There are a few counts of this clone. The chain carries TRBV7-3 and TRBJ2-1; D is perhaps TRBD1 (5 bases). V lost 5 bases and J 0 bases, leaving 11 bases between the germline ends. CDR3 length equals 15 residues. In germline, CDR1 is SGHTA, CDR2 FQGTGA. The CDR3 DNA follows: TGTGCCAGCAGCGTAGACAGAAGCTCCTACAATGAGCAGTTCTTC. It specifies CASSVDRSSYNEQFF.

In this sample, this clone turned up once. The CDR3 reads CASTPGDTNYGYTF. CDR3 bases: TGTGCCAGTACCCCGGGAGATACTAACTATGGCTACACCTTC. The genes are TRBV19 and TRBJ1-2; D unresolved. There are 14 residues in the CDR3. Germline assignment: CDR1 LNHDA and CDR2 SQIVND (reference sequence). V was pared by 7 bases and J by 0 bases, with 12 bases between.

The chain recombines TRBV3-1 (or the pseudogene TRBV3-2) with TRBJ2-1; TRBD2 agrees at 8 bases. CDR3 size: 19 residues. Germline assignment: CDR1 LGHDT and CDR2 YNNKEL (reference sequence). V gave up 2 bases and J gave up 10 bases; unmatched junction bases: 22. The CDR3 DNA sequence: TGTGCCAGCAGCCAACGGGGTAGGAGCGGGGGATTGGAGAGTACCGAGCAGTTCTTC. This translates into CASSQRGRSGGLESTEQFF.

This chain joins TRBV11-2 and TRBJ1-1, with 9 bases lining up with TRBD1. This CDR3 is 14 amino acids long. V dropped 5 bases and J dropped 6; count of bases not matched to a gene: 7. The germline gives CDR1 SGHAT, CDR2 FQNNGV. The CDR3 loop reads CASSPPGQGAEAFF. The DNA of the CDR3 is TGTGCCAGCAGCCCACCGGGACAGGGCGCTGAAGCTTTCTTT. The variable domain in full, with the rest retrieved from reference TRBV11-2 and TRBJ1-1, is EAGVAQSPRYKIIEKRQSVAFWCNPISGHATLYWYQQILGQGPKLLIQFQNNGVVDDSQLPKDRFSAERLKGVDSTLKIQPAKLEDSAVYLCASSPPGQGAEAFFGQGTRLTVV.

The gene calls are TRBV18 and TRBJ1-1, with D tentatively TRBD1 (6 bases). The CDR3 is 15 amino acids. Per germline, CDR1 KGHSH and CDR2 LQKENI. Trimming took off 0 bases at V and 7 bases at J, with 15 bases between the two ends. This CDR3 is CASSPPLSGRGEAFF. As DNA, the CDR3 is TGTGCCAGCTCACCACCGTTATCGGGCAGGGGTGAAGCTTTCTTT. Looking up the rest from reference TRBV18 and TRBJ1-1 gives the full variable domain: NAGVMQNPRHLVRRRGQEARLRCSPMKGHSHVYWYRQLPEEGLKFMVYLQKENIIDESGMPKERFSAEFPKEGPSILRIQQVVRGDSAAYFCASSPPLSGRGEAFFGQGTRLTVV.

V gene TRBV25-1 combines with J gene TRBJ1-4, with D possibly matching TRBD1 (6 bases). Trimming pared 0 bases from V and 0 bases from J, leaving 11 bases between. This CDR3 has 17 residues. Germline V gene sequence: CDR1 MGHDK, CDR2 SYGVNS. The CDR3 DNA sequence: TGTGCCAGCAGTGAATACAGCAGGGGAACAACTAATGAAAAACTGTTTTTT. Translation: CASSEYSRGTTNEKLFF.

In nucleotides, the CDR3 is TGTGCCAGCAGGCGACGACAGGGGGCCTACGAGCAGTACTTC. Translating it yields CASRRRQGAYEQYF. The rearrangement joins TRBV27 to TRBJ2-7, with 9 bases lining up with TRBD1. The germline gives CDR1 MNHEY, CDR2 SMNVEV (reference sequence). CDR3 length: 14 amino acids. V was pared by 6 bases and J by 2 bases, with 5 bases of the junction left unmatched.